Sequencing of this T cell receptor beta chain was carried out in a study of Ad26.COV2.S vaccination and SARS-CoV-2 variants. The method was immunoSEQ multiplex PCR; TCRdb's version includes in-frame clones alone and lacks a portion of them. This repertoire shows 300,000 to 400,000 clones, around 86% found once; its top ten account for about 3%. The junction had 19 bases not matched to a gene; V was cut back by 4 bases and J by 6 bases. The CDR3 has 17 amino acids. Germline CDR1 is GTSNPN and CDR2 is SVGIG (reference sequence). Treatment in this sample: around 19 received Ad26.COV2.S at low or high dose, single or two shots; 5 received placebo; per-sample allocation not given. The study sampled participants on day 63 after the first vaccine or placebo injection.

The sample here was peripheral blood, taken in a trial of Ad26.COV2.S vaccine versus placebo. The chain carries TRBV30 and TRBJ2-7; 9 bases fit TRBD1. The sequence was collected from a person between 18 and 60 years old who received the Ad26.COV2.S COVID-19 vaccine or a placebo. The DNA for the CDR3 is TGTGCCTGGATTTTTGATCCGGGACAGGGAAGGACCGTCGAGCAGTACTTC. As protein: CAWIFDPGQGRTVEQYF.